This T cell receptor beta chain stems from a study of CD8+ T cells in alopecia areata. As for treatment: oral pan-JAK inhibitor, 5-10 mg twice daily. cDNA reverse transcribed from extracted RNA served as the sequencing template. Assay used: immunoSEQ multiplex PCR; TCRdb lists only in-frame clones, some missing. In the table there are a few hundred thousand clones, just over 65% of which are singletons. Trimming at V came to 5 bases and at J to 4 bases, leaving 7 bases not matched to a gene. The CDR3 spans 14 residues. CDR1 and CDR2 from the germline V gene are MNHNY and SVGAGI (reference sequence). This chain uses TRBV6-6 with TRBJ1-2, with 7 bases fitting TRBD1. The source is a human donor with alopecia areata. The sequenced sample was CD4+ T cells sorted from blood, obtained around week 46, from a patient treated with tofacitinib. CDR3 sequence (DNA): TGTGCCAGCAGTCTAGAAAGACAGGGCTATGGCTACACCTTC. Translation gives CASSLERQGYGYTF.